This TCR beta chain emerged from a study of blood T cell repertoires in COVID-19. Study-level information: The United States, Italy and Spain provided the acute and convalescent COVID-19 samples. PBMCs, B-cell-depleted T cells, or T cells provided the cDNA or gDNA that made up the material.

Trimming pared 1 base from V and 5 bases from J, leaving 15 bases between. Per germline, CDR1 SEHNR and CDR2 FQNEAQ (reference sequence). CDR3 length equals 15 residues. The method was immunoSEQ multiplex PCR; TCRdb's version includes in-frame clones alone and lacks a portion of them. The data show under 300,000 clones, with 85% to 90% seen just once and about 16% held by the top ten. Two negative PCRs, clearance, or symptom resolution characterized the recovered Cohort 3 donors. This chain connects TRBV7-9 to TRBJ2-7; weak D call: TRBD1 (6 bases). This clonotype was obtained from a man aged 18 to 30 who had recovered from COVID-19. The specimen sequenced was PBMCs or T cells enriched from blood (not recorded which). As DNA, the CDR3 is TGTGCCAGCAGCTTAGGGGGGCCCAGTGGCAACGAGCAGTACTTC. Translated: CASSLGGPSGNEQYF.